What follows are 29 T cell receptor beta chains derived from one specimen sequenced in a study of regulatory T cells in long-lasting Graves disease. With iRepertoire HTBI primers and Arm-PCR of CDR3 regions, TCR beta libraries were built. TCRdb reanalysed the multiplex PCR reads using MiXCR and keeps one entry per CDR3 protein. The top ten hold approximately 15% of the sample, which has about 430,000 distinct CDR3 sequences, 21% seen once. The time point: persistent/refractory GD, antithyroid drugs over 5 years with positive TRAb. The TCR library was prepared using RNA isolated from PBMCs. The sequences come from peripheral blood mononuclear cells (PBMCs), collected when the disease was refractory, from a patient treated with antithyroid drugs. These TCRs come from a female donor with Graves disease.

CDR3 coding DNA: TGCGCCAGCAGAGAACGGACGAACACCGGGGAGCTGTTTTTT. Protein sequence: CASRERTNTGELFF. The rearrangement links TRBV5-1 to TRBJ2-2; D not resolved. The CDR3 contains 14 residues. Trimming pared 5 bases from V and 0 bases from J, leaving 8 bases between. From germline, CDR1 is SGHRS and CDR2 YFSETQ.

This clonotype came up many times. The chain carries TRBV28 and TRBJ2-7; no reliable D call. Germline CDR1 reads MDHEN; CDR2 reads SYDVKM. The V gene lost 8 bases and the J gene lost 3 bases, with 5 bases spanning the gap. This CDR3 has 10 residues. DNA for the CDR3: TGTGCCAGCGGTAACTACGAGCAGTACTTC. Translation gives CASGNYEQYF.

The V and J genes are TRBV27 and TRBJ2-2, with 7 nucleotides matching TRBD2. The CDR3 runs 12 residues. Germline V gene lookup returns CDR1 MNHEY and CDR2 SMNVEV (reference sequence). V was pared by 6 bases and J by 7 bases, with 2 bases of the junction left unmatched. This CDR3 is CASRGLGGELFF. The CDR3, as DNA: TGTGCCAGCAGAGGACTAGGCGGGGAGCTGTTTTTT.

This clonotype was seen many times. The chain joins TRBV3-1 to TRBJ1-2; 8 bases are a match to TRBD1. The CDR3 length is 15 residues. CDR1 is LGHDT, CDR2 YNNKEL, per germline (reference sequence). J was trimmed by 7 bases and V by 1 base; bases with no gene match: 8. The CDR3 is CASSQGQGRVAGYTF. CDR3 bases: TGTGCCAGCAGCCAAGGACAGGGGCGGGTGGCTGGCTACACCTTC.

In this sample, this clonotype turned up a few times. Being one base from a much bigger clone, this may be a read error. CDR3 sequence (DNA): TGTGCCAGCAGCTCCGACCTGGAGGACGAGCAGTACTTC. It codes for CASSSDLEDEQYF. The V call is TRBV7-8, the J call TRBJ2-7; D is possibly TRBD2 (5 bases). Germline loops: CDR1 SGHVS, CDR2 FQNEAQ. Trimming stripped 4 bases from V and 5 bases from J, with 12 bases between. The CDR3 covers 13 residues.

At least ten counts were recorded for this clonotype. This chain links TRBV28 with TRBJ2-7; 10 bases fit TRBD1. The CDR3 is 15 residues long. CDR1 MDHEN and CDR2 SYDVKM come from the germline V gene. J was trimmed by 1 base and V by 6 bases; bases with no gene match: 6. The CDR3: CASSEPGQGSYEQYF. Written as DNA, the CDR3 is TGTGCCAGCAGCGAACCGGGACAGGGGTCCTACGAGCAGTACTTC.

This clonotype was seen ten or more times. The rearrangement links TRBV2 to TRBJ2-7; 15 bases match TRBD2. V shed 6 bases, J shed 4 bases, and the junction held 13 bases outside the gene matches. Germline V gives CDR1 SNHLY, CDR2 FYNNEI. The CDR3 is 18 amino acids. CDR3 sequence (DNA): TGTGCCAGCAGCACCTCCGGGACTAGCGGGAGGAGAGGGTACGAGCAGTACTTC. It specifies CASSTSGTSGRRGYEQYF.

This clonotype was seen many times. This sequence joins TRBV28 and TRBJ1-2; D is possibly TRBD1 (6 bases). The CDR3 extends over 14 amino acids. V was cut by 5 bases and J by 4 bases, with 14 bases left in between. CDR1 MDHEN and CDR2 SYDVKM come from the germline V gene. The CDR3 coding sequence is TGTGCCAGCAGTCTACCGGGGGGCAGCTATGGCTACACCTTC. Translated, it gives CASSLPGGSYGYTF.

This clonotype was seen many times. V is TRBV28 and J is TRBJ2-5; unclear D gene. The CDR3 spans 12 residues. Deletions cut 1 base from V and 5 bases from J, with 5 bases between. Germline CDR1 MDHEN, CDR2 SYDVKM. As DNA, the CDR3 is TGTGCCAGCAGTTTATTGATGGAGACCCAGTACTTC. Its protein product is CASSLLMETQYF.

This clonotype has a count of ten or more. The V gene is TRBV12-3 or TRBV12-4, the J gene TRBJ1-1; TRBD1 matches 9 bases. The CDR3 is made up of 17 amino acids. Unmatched junction bases numbered 12, after V lost 7 bases and J lost 0 bases. The CDR3 loop is CASKGWGTGRLNTEAFF. CDR3 DNA sequence: TGTGCCAGCAAAGGTTGGGGGACAGGGAGGCTGAACACTGAAGCTTTCTTT.

This rearrangement joins TRBV20-1 to TRBJ2-7, with 8 bases lining up with TRBD1. The CDR3 covers 13 residues. From germline, CDR1 is DFQATT and CDR2 SNEGSKA (reference sequence). The V gene end was trimmed by 5 bases and the J gene end by 4 bases; junction bases not matched to a gene: 7. The CDR3, as DNA: TGCAGTGCTTCGAGGGACAGGTTGTACGAGCAGTACTTC. Protein sequence: CSASRDRLYEQYF.

This clonotype was detected only a few times. It may be a read error: a sequence one base away is much more abundant. The chain couples TRBV28 to TRBJ1-2; tentative D call: TRBD1 (6 bases). The V end was cut by 4 bases, the J end by 1 base, with 16 bases between. The CDR3 is made up of 16 amino acids. Germline V lookup: CDR1 MDHEN, CDR2 SYDVKM. CDR3 amino acids: CASSSPGGLINYGYTF. The CDR3 region has the DNA TGTGCCAGCAGTTCGCCCGGGGGGCTTATTAACTATGGCTACACCTTC.

There are many counts of this clonotype. CDR3 in amino acids: CASSSAQGYQPQHF. Written as DNA, the CDR3 is TGTGCCAGCAGTTCAGCGCAAGGGTATCAGCCCCAGCATTTT. The V gene is TRBV28, the J gene TRBJ1-5; no clear D gene. The CDR3 covers 14 residues. Trimming pared 4 bases from V and 5 bases from J, leaving 12 bases between. Germline lookup yields CDR1 MDHEN and CDR2 SYDVKM. Full variable domain (remainder filled in from reference TRBV28 and TRBJ1-5): DVKVTQSSRYLVKRTGEKVFLECVQDMDHENMFWYRQDPGLGLRLIYFSYDVKMKEKGDIPEGYSVSREKKERFSLILESASTNQTSMYLCASSSAQGYQPQHFGDGTRLSIL.

This clonotype showed up just a few times. The chain recombines TRBV7-9 with TRBJ2-7; TRBD2 might be the D (5 bases). From germline, CDR1 is SEHNR and CDR2 FQNEAQ (reference sequence). The CDR3 runs 15 residues. Trimming shortened V by 5 bases and J by 6 bases, and 20 bases separated the two germline ends. The CDR3 reads CASSPGQTIIGEQYF. In DNA, the CDR3 is TGTGCCAGCAGCCCGGGCCAGACTATTATAGGCGAGCAGTACTTC.

This clonotype was seen ten or more times. The chain joins TRBV28 to TRBJ2-7; 7 positions agree with TRBD2. The CDR3 is made up of 15 amino acids. The junction had 11 bases not matched to a gene; V was cut back by 7 bases and J by 2 bases. Germline V gene data show CDR1 as MDHEN and CDR2 as SYDVKM. The CDR3 nucleotides read TGTGCCAGCACCTTACGGGGGAGGGGAGCCTACGAGCAGTACTTC. The encoded protein is CASTLRGRGAYEQYF.

The chain combines TRBV2 with TRBJ2-3; 13 nucleotides match TRBD2. The CDR3 loop spans 17 amino acids. V dropped 0 bases and J dropped 7; count of bases not matched to a gene: 7. The germline V gene encodes CDR1 SNHLY and CDR2 FYNNEI. The DNA for the CDR3 is TGTGCCAGCAGTGAAGCGCATGGACTAGCGGGAGTGTATACGCAGTATTTT. Amino acids: CASSEAHGLAGVYTQYF.

Ten or more counts support this clonotype. The chain recombines TRBV30 with TRBJ1-6, with D perhaps TRBD1 (5 bases). The CDR3 extends over 14 amino acids. Trimming stripped 0 bases from V and 7 bases from J, with 10 bases between. Germline V gives CDR1 GTSNPN, CDR2 SVGIG (reference sequence). CDR3 nucleotides: TGTGCCTGGAGTGTTTCAGCAGGGAATTCACCCCTCCACTTT. It yields the protein CAWSVSAGNSPLHF.

As for this clonotype: Given a much more abundant clone one base away, this may be a read error. V and J are TRBV28 and TRBJ2-7; D gene uncertain. The CDR3 consists of 10 residues. CDR1 and CDR2 from the germline V gene are MDHEN and SYDVKM. CDR3: CASSQYGQYF. CDR3 in DNA: TGTGCCAGCAGCCAATACGGGCAGTACTTC.

V and J are TRBV18 and TRBJ2-7; 9 bases line up with TRBD1. This CDR3 region has 17 residues. Germline values: CDR1 KGHSH, CDR2 LQKENI. V lost 2 bases to trimming and J lost 1 base; unmatched junction nucleotides: 9. CDR3 bases: TGTGCCAGCTCACCATGGCCCGGGACAGGGTCTTCCTACGAGCAGTACTTC. Protein product: CASSPWPGTGSSYEQYF. The entire variable domain, with the rest obtained from reference TRBV18 and TRBJ2-7, is as follows: NAGVMQNPRHLVRRRGQEARLRCSPMKGHSHVYWYRQLPEEGLKFMVYLQKENIIDESGMPKERFSAEFPKEGPSILRIQQVVRGDSAAYFCASSPWPGTGSSYEQYFGPGTRLTVT.

This clonotype has at least ten counts. The J gene is TRBJ1-2, the V gene TRBV5-1, with 7 nucleotides matching TRBD1. The V segment lost 4 bases and the J segment 9 bases; nucleotides outside the gene matches: 9. The CDR3 is 13 amino acids. The germline V gene encodes CDR1 SGHRS and CDR2 YFSETQ. The CDR3 region has the DNA TGCGCCAGCAGCACCTGGGACAGTGATCGCTACACCTTC. Amino acids: CASSTWDSDRYTF.

The chain has TRBV7-2 and TRBJ1-5; maybe TRBD1 (5 bases). This CDR3 has 13 residues. Germline V CDR1 and CDR2: SGHTA, FQGNSA. V was cut by 5 bases and J by 3 bases, with 8 bases left in between. The CDR3 spells CASSRQPNQPQHF. CDR3 nucleotide sequence: TGTGCCAGCAGCCGACAGCCCAATCAGCCCCAGCATTTT.

A few counts support this clonotype. V usage is TRBV2 and J usage is TRBJ1-3, with D unresolved. The CDR3 sequence is 16 residues long. From germline, CDR1 is SNHLY and CDR2 FYNNEI. The germline V and J ends were trimmed by 2 bases and 0 bases, with 11 bases remaining between them. The chain's CDR3 is CASSELETSSGNTIYF. Written as DNA, the CDR3 is TGTGCCAGCAGTGAATTGGAGACCTCCTCTGGAAACACCATATATTTT.

There are many counts of this clonotype. V gene TRBV2 combines with J gene TRBJ2-2; possibly TRBD2 for D (6 bases). The CDR3 sequence is 14 residues long. V lost 6 bases to trimming and J lost 7 bases, with 15 bases between them. Germline CDR1 reads SNHLY; CDR2 reads FYNNEI. CDR3 sequence reads: CASRAGTAIGELFF. CDR3 DNA: TGTGCCAGCAGGGCCGGGACTGCGATCGGGGAGCTGTTTTTT.

This clonotype was picked up many times. The CDR3 here is CASSAKPIGTGSYGYTF. The CDR3 DNA reads as TGTGCCAGCAGTGCAAAACCAATCGGGACAGGTAGCTATGGCTACACCTTC. The chain uses TRBV6-1 and TRBJ1-2; 8 bases map to TRBD1. This CDR3 comprises 17 residues. Germline values: CDR1 MNHNS, CDR2 SASEGT. Trimming at V came to 4 bases and at J to 4 bases, leaving 14 bases not matched to a gene.

The chain recombines TRBV6-1 with TRBJ2-1, with D perhaps TRBD2 (5 bases). Germline CDR1 reads MNHNS; CDR2 reads SASEGT. Deletions cut 4 bases from V and 0 bases from J, with 16 bases between. The CDR3 sequence is 17 residues long. The CDR3 here is CASSAYRGPSSYNEQFF. CDR3 nucleotide sequence: TGTGCCAGCAGTGCTTACCGGGGTCCGAGCTCCTACAATGAGCAGTTCTTC.

This clonotype was seen ten or more times. One end of the junction varies from germline; a read error may be responsible. This chain connects TRBV30 to TRBJ1-1, with D maybe TRBD1 (5 bases). Per germline, CDR1 GTSNPN and CDR2 SVGIG (reference sequence). This CDR3 comprises 12 residues. The CDR3 reads CAWGVPQAEAFF. Here the CDR3 DNA reads TGTGCCTGGGGTGTACCACAGGCTGAAGCTTTCTTT.

The rearrangement uses TRBV11-2 and TRBJ2-5; 7 positions match TRBD2. Germline CDR1 SGHAT, CDR2 FQNNGV. This CDR3 has 14 amino acids. The J segment lost 11 bases and the V segment lost 5 bases, leaving 14 bases of the junction unmatched. Written as DNA, the CDR3 is TGTGCCAGCAGCCAGACTAGCCCCTACAATGAGCAGTACTTC. This gives the protein CASSQTSPYNEQYF.

This clonotype was detected only a few times. The chain combines TRBV5-6 with TRBJ1-6; unclear D gene. Germline V gives CDR1 SGHDT, CDR2 YYEEEE. V lost 6 bases, J lost 7 bases, and 14 bases lay in between. The CDR3 loop spans 14 amino acids. The DNA of the CDR3 is TGTGCCAGCACGTCAATCAGGTTAAATTCACCCCTCCACTTT. Translation: CASTSIRLNSPLHF.

This clonotype came up once. The chain recombines TRBV12-3 or TRBV12-4 with TRBJ2-3; 16 nucleotides match TRBD2. The CDR3 contains 19 residues. The ends lost 3 bases at V and 2 bases at J; junction bases unmatched: 8. CDR3 sequence reads: CASSFPGTSGRAITDTQYF. For the CDR3, the DNA is TGTGCCAGCAGTTTCCCGGGGACTAGCGGGAGGGCTATCACAGATACGCAGTATTTT.